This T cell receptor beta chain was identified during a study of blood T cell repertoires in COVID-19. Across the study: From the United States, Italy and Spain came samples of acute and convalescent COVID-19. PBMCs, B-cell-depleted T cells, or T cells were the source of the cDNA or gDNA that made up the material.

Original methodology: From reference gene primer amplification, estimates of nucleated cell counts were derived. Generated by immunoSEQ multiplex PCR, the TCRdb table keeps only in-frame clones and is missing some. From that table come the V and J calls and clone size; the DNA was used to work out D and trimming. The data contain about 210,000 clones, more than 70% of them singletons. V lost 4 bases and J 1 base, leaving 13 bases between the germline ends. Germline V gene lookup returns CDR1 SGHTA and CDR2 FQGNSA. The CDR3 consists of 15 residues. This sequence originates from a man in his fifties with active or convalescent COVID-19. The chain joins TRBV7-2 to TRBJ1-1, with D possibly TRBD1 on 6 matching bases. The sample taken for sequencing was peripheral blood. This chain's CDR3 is CASSSQGFSNTEAFF. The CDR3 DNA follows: TGTGCCAGCAGCTCCCAGGGGTTTTCGAACACTGAAGCTTTCTTT.